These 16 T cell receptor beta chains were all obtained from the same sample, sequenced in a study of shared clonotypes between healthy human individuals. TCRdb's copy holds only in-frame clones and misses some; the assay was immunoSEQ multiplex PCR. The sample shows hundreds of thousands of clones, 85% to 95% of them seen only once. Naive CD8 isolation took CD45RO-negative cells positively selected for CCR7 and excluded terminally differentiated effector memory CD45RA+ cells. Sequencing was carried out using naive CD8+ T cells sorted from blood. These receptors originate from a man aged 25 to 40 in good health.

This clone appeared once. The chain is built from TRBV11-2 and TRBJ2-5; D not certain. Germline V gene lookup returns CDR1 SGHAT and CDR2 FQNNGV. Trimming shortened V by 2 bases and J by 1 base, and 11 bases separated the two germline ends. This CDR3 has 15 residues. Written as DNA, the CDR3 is TGTGCCAGCAGCTTATACGGGCGGCTCCAAGAGACCCAGTACTTC. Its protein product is CASSLYGRLQETQYF.

CDR3 nucleotides: TGTGCCAGCAGTGGCTACAGGGACACCGGGGAGCTGTTTTTT. Translated, it gives CASSGYRDTGELFF. The chain uses TRBV6-1 and TRBJ2-2, with D perhaps TRBD1 (6 bases). The CDR3 totals 14 residues. Germline V gives CDR1 MNHNS, CDR2 SASEGT. V was cut by 4 bases and J by 3 bases, with 9 bases left in between.

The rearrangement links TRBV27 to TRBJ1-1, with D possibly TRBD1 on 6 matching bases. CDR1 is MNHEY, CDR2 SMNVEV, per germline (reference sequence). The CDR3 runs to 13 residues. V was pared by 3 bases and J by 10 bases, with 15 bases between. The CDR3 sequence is CASSLGKQGRAFF. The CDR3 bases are TGTGCCAGCAGTTTGGGAAAGCAGGGGAGAGCTTTCTTT.

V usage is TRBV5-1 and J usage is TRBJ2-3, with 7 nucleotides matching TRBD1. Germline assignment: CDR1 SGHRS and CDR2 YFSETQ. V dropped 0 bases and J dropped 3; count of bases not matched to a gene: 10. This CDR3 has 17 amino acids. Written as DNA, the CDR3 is TGCGCCAGCAGCTTGGAGGGGGCCCGCCGGCTAACAGATACGCAGTATTTT. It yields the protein CASSLEGARRLTDTQYF.

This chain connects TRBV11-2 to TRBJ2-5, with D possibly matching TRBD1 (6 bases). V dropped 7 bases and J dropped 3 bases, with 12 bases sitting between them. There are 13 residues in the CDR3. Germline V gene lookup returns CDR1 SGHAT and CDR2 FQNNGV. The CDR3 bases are TGTGCCAGCACCCTTTCAGGGGAAGAGACCCAGTACTTC. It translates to CASTLSGEETQYF.

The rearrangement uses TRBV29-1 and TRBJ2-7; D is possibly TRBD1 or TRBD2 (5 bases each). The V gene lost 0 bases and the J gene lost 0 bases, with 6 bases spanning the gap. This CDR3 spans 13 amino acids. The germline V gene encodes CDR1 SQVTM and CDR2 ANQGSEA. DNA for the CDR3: TGCAGCGTTGAAGAGGGGGACTCCTACGAGCAGTACTTC. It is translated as CSVEEGDSYEQYF.

CDR3 sequence reads: CASSQRPGTSGYEQYF. CDR3 sequence (DNA): TGCGCCAGCAGCCAAAGACCGGGGACTAGCGGGTACGAGCAGTACTTC. The rearrangement uses TRBV4-1 and TRBJ2-7; 12 bases are shared with TRBD2. V was pared by 2 bases and J by 4 bases, with 6 bases of the junction left unmatched. CDR1 is MGHRA, CDR2 YSYEKL, per germline. The CDR3 contains 16 residues.

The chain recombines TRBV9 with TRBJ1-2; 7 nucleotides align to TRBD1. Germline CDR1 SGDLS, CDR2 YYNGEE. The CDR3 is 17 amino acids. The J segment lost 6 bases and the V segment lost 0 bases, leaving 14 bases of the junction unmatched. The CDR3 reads CASSVVPQGKYYNGYTF. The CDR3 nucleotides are TGTGCCAGCAGCGTAGTCCCACAGGGGAAGTACTATAATGGCTACACCTTC.

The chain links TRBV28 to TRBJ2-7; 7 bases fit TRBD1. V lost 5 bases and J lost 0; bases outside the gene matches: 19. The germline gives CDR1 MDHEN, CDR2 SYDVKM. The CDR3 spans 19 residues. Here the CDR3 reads CASSRPINQWTGSSYEQYF. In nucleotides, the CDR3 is TGTGCCAGCAGTCGCCCTATTAACCAATGGACAGGTAGCTCCTACGAGCAGTACTTC.

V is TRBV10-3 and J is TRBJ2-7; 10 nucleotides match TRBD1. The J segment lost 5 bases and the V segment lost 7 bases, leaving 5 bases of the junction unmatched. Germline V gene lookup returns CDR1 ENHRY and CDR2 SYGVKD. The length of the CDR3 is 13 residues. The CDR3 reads CAITGTGVNEQYF. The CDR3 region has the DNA TGTGCCATCACCGGGACAGGGGTTAACGAGCAGTACTTC.

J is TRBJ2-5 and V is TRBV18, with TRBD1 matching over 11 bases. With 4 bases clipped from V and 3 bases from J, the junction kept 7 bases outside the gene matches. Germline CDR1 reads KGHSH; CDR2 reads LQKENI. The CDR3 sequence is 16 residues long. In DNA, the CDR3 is TGTGCCAGCTCACGCCGGGACAGGGGGATCAAAGAGACCCAGTACTTC. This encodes CASSRRDRGIKETQYF.

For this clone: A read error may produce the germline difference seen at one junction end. The CDR3 coding sequence is TGCAGCGTCGAAGGGGCTAGCGGGATACCCTACAATGAGCAGTTCTTC. Encoded protein: CSVEGASGIPYNEQFF. This chain uses TRBV29-1 with TRBJ2-1; 9 nucleotides agree with TRBD2. The CDR3 is made up of 16 amino acids. CDR1 and CDR2 (germline): SQVTM, ANQGSEA.

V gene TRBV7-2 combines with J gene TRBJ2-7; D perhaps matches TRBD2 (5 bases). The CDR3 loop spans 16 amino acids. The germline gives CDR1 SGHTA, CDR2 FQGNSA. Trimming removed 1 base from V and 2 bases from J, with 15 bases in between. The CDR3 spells CASSLGLSVLTYEQYF. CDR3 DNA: TGTGCCAGCAGCTTAGGACTTAGCGTTTTGACCTACGAGCAGTACTTC.

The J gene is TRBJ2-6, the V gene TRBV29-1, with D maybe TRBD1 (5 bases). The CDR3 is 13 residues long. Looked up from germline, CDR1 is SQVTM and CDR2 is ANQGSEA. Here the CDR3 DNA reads TGCAGTGGCAGGGATACTGGGGCCAACGTCCTGACTTTC. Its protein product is CSGRDTGANVLTF.

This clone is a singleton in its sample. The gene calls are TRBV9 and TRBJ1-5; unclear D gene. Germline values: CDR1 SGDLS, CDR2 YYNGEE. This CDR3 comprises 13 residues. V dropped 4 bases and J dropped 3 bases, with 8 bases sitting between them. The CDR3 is CASSSSPNQPQHF. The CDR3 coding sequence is TGTGCCAGCAGCTCCTCCCCCAATCAGCCCCAGCATTTT.

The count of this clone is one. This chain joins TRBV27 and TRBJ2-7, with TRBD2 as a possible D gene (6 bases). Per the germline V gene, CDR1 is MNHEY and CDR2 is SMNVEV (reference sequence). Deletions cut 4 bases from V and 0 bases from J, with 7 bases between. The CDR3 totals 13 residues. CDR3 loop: CASSWDFSYEQYF. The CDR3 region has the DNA TGTGCCAGCAGTTGGGACTTCTCCTACGAGCAGTACTTC.